Shown below are 3 T cell receptor beta chains from a single sample sequenced in a study of neoadjuvant anti-PD-1 for oral cavity cancer. This table comes from immunoSEQ multiplex PCR, and its TCRdb copy is limited to in-frame clones, with some not included. This table has 7,000 to 9,500 clones, under 75% appearing once. The time point here: after neoadjuvant nivolumab, at surgical resection. Sequenced here: PBMCs, sampled after nivolumab (anti-PD-1) treatment. The receptor set was obtained from a person aged 40 to 85 with oral cavity squamous cell carcinoma.

The genes are TRBV13 and TRBJ2-3; TRBD2 agrees at 12 bases. This CDR3 has 18 residues. With V trimmed by 4 bases and J by 2 bases, 10 bases remained unmatched. Germline CDR1 PRHDT, CDR2 FYEKMQ (reference sequence). Here the CDR3 reads CASSSASGGAEFTDTQYF. The CDR3 DNA reads TGTGCCAGCAGCTCGGCTAGCGGGGGGGCCGAATTCACAGATACGCAGTATTTT.

V and J are TRBV7-8 and TRBJ1-5; maybe TRBD1 (6 bases). The CDR3 is made up of 12 amino acids. Germline V gene data show CDR1 as SGHVS and CDR2 as FQNEAQ. The V and J ends lost 5 bases and 15 bases respectively, with 17 bases between them. CDR3 protein: CASSRIQGNGHF. CDR3 nucleotide sequence: TGTGCCAGCAGCAGAATACAGGGAAATGGGCATTTT.

The chain recombines TRBV6-6 with TRBJ1-5; 8 positions agree with TRBD1. From germline, CDR1 is MNHNY and CDR2 SVGAGI (reference sequence). The CDR3 contains 15 residues. The V gene end was trimmed by 6 bases and the J gene end by 4 bases; junction bases not matched to a gene: 8. CDR3 loop: CASRPDRAGNQPQHF. For the CDR3, the DNA is TGTGCCAGCAGACCGGACAGGGCCGGGAATCAGCCCCAGCATTTT.